This T cell receptor beta chain was sequenced during a study of CD8+CD57+ T cells in acquired aplastic anemia. The wider study: DNA recovered from sorted CD4+ and CD8+ cells had a mean of approximately 3 ug. Roughly 11 million reads were obtained on average for healthy donor CD4+ cells.

Regarding the study as a whole: Any difference that existed in CD8+ Simpson's diversity between patients and controls was not significant. Common to patients and controls were about 31 CD8+ CDR3 sequences.

Many counts were recorded for this clonotype. What it binds is unknown. Using genomic DNA as the template, TCR beta VDJ and CDR3 profiling was carried out. TCRdb re-called the reads with MiXCR, one entry per CDR3 protein. The sample carries about 81,000 distinct CDR3 sequences, around 42% recorded once. This CDR3 has 17 amino acids. Germline loops: CDR1 SGHRS, CDR2 YFSETQ. V was pared by 0 bases and J by 4 bases, with 12 bases of the junction left unmatched. The sample comprised sorted CD4+, CD8+, or CD8+CD57+ T cells (not recorded which) from PBMCs. This clonotype originated in a human donor in good health, serving as a control. The chain employs TRBV5-1 and TRBJ2-5, with 7 bases matching TRBD1. This CDR3 is CASSLVPKRTGRETQYF. DNA for the CDR3: TGCGCCAGCAGCTTGGTCCCCAAACGGACAGGTCGAGAGACCCAGTACTTC.